The 23 T cell receptor beta chains below were found in one sample sequenced in a study of CD8 T cells in Susac syndrome. After extraction with the RNeasy kit, roughly 0.45 to 1 ug of the RNA was reverse transcribed using random hexamers. TCRdb independently ran MiXCR on the immunoSEQ multiplex PCR reads; one entry per CDR3 protein. The repertoire holds 150,000 to 250,000 distinct CDR3 sequences, with 90% to 95% as singletons. Source material: CD4+ T cells from PBMCs. The receptors originated from a human donor with multiple sclerosis.

This rearrangement joins TRBV7-8 to TRBJ2-3; D remains ambiguous. Looked up from germline, CDR1 is SGHVS and CDR2 is FQNEAQ. The CDR3 spans 12 residues. The V end lost 3 bases, the J end lost 8 bases, and 9 bases lay between the germline ends. CDR3 nucleotides: TGTGCCAGCAGCTTGTCATTAAGTACGCAGTATTTT. This gives the protein CASSLSLSTQYF.

The chain carries TRBV3-1 and TRBJ1-2; D possibly corresponds to TRBD1 (5 bases). The ends were cut back, 1 base at V and 8 bases at J, with 20 bases in the middle. This CDR3 is built from 16 residues. The germline V gene has CDR1 LGHDT and CDR2 YNNKEL (reference sequence). In DNA form, the CDR3 reads TGTGCCAGCAGCCAAGGGTGGGGGTATGAAACTGGCGGCTACACCTTC. Residues: CASSQGWGYETGGYTF.

V and J are TRBV29-1 and TRBJ2-3, with 7 bases fitting TRBD2. This CDR3 comprises 11 residues. Germline V gene lookup returns CDR1 SQVTM and CDR2 ANQGSEA. The CDR3 DNA reads as TGCAGAGCCGGGAGGTCAGATACGCAGTATTTT. Translation: CRAGRSDTQYF.

V usage is TRBV29-1 and J usage is TRBJ1-1; tentative D call: TRBD1 (5 bases). The germline V and J ends were trimmed by 5 bases and 1 base, with 11 bases remaining between them. The CDR3 has 13 residues. The germline V gene has CDR1 SQVTM and CDR2 ANQGSEA. The CDR3 here is CSVRGRGNTEAFF. CDR3 nucleotides: TGCAGCGTTAGGGGTCGAGGGAACACTGAAGCTTTCTTT. Looking up the rest from reference TRBV29-1 and TRBJ1-1 gives the full variable domain: SAVISQKPSRDICQRGTSLTIQCQVDSQVTMMFWYRQQPGQSLTLIATANQGSEATYESGFVIDKFPISRPNLTFSTLTVSNMSPEDSSIYLCSVRGRGNTEAFFGQGTRLTVV.

J is TRBJ1-1 and V is TRBV5-4; D not certain. Germline loops: CDR1 SGHNT, CDR2 YYREEE (reference sequence). V was shortened by 2 bases and J by 0 bases, with 5 bases between the two germline ends. The CDR3 spans 13 residues. The DNA of the CDR3 is TGTGCCAGCAGCTTAGCGTTGAACACTGAAGCTTTCTTT. This gives the protein CASSLALNTEAFF.

The rearrangement joins TRBV4-1 to TRBJ1-2; unclear D gene. The length of the CDR3 is 15 residues. Germline V gene data show CDR1 as MGHRA and CDR2 as YSYEKL. The germline V and J ends were trimmed by 5 bases and 4 bases, with 17 bases remaining between them. The CDR3 loop is CASSSHRLIIYGYTF. CDR3 in DNA: TGCGCCAGCAGCTCACACCGGCTTATCATCTATGGCTACACCTTC.

The gene calls are TRBV7-2 and TRBJ1-2; no firm D call. Germline values: CDR1 SGHTA, CDR2 FQGNSA. The CDR3 sequence is 9 residues long. V was clipped by 10 bases and J by 6 bases, with 6 bases between them. The CDR3, as DNA: TGTGCCACCTTGAATGGCTACACCTTC. As protein: CATLNGYTF.

The rearrangement joins TRBV20-1 to TRBJ2-3; 10 nucleotides align to TRBD2. The CDR3 is 16 residues long. Per germline, CDR1 DFQATT and CDR2 SNEGSKA (reference sequence). Germline trimming cut 0 bases from V and 5 bases from J; bases unmatched to any gene: 8. CDR3 sequence: CSARDESGGAEDTQYF. The CDR3 coding sequence is TGCAGTGCTAGAGATGAAAGCGGGGGGGCCGAAGATACGCAGTATTTT.

This chain links TRBV30 with TRBJ1-1, with D perhaps TRBD1 (6 bases). Germline CDR1 and CDR2: GTSNPN and SVGIG (reference sequence). The V and J ends lost 3 bases and 5 bases respectively, with 13 bases between them. The CDR3 loop spans 13 amino acids. CDR3 in amino acids: CAWRGQGMTEAFF. DNA of the CDR3: TGTGCCTGGAGGGGCCAGGGGATGACTGAAGCTTTCTTT.

This chain joins TRBV30 and TRBJ1-2; D remains ambiguous. With 3 bases removed from V and 2 bases from J, the gap between germline ends came to 4 bases. The CDR3 length is 11 residues. CDR1 and CDR2 (germline): GTSNPN, SVGIG (reference sequence). The CDR3 DNA reads TGTGCCTGGAGGTCCAACTATGGCTACACCTTC. This translates into CAWRSNYGYTF.

CDR3 nucleotides: TGTGCCAGCAGGATGGACTTGAACACTGAAGCTTTCTTT. This sequence encodes CASRMDLNTEAFF. V and J are TRBV7-9 and TRBJ1-1; no clear D gene. The CDR3 totals 13 residues. Per germline, CDR1 SEHNR and CDR2 FQNEAQ (reference sequence). The V end was cut by 6 bases, the J end by 0 bases, with 8 bases between.

The CDR3 DNA reads as TGTGCCAGCCAGGGCAGGAGTCTGACTGAAGCTTTCTTT. Amino acid sequence: CASQGRSLTEAFF. This chain joins TRBV27 and TRBJ1-1; maybe TRBD1 (5 bases). Looked up from germline, CDR1 is MNHEY and CDR2 is SMNVEV (reference sequence). The V and J ends lost 8 bases and 5 bases respectively, with 15 bases between them. The CDR3 totals 13 residues.

This clonotype was counted between two and nine times. The rearrangement uses TRBV20-1 and TRBJ1-5; 7 bases map to TRBD1. The CDR3 sequence is 13 residues long. Germline-derived CDR1 and CDR2 are DFQATT and SNEGSKA (reference sequence). V lost 3 bases to trimming and J lost 2 bases; unmatched junction nucleotides: 1. The CDR3 reads CSASGTGNQPQHF. The CDR3 DNA follows: TGCAGTGCTAGCGGGACAGGCAATCAGCCCCAGCATTTT.

The chain couples TRBV29-1 to TRBJ1-2; D not certain. The ends were cut back, 4 bases at V and 0 bases at J, with 9 bases in the middle. There are 13 residues in the CDR3. Germline values: CDR1 SQVTM, CDR2 ANQGSEA. The CDR3 protein is CSVGETANYGYTF. The CDR3, as DNA: TGCAGCGTTGGTGAAACAGCTAACTATGGCTACACCTTC.

The chain combines TRBV14 with TRBJ2-7; no clear D gene. The CDR3 covers 13 residues. Per the germline V gene, CDR1 is SGHDN and CDR2 is FVKESK. The V end lost 2 bases, the J end lost 0 bases, and 5 bases lay between the germline ends. Here the CDR3 reads CASSQQSSYEQYF. The CDR3 region has the DNA TGTGCCAGCAGCCAACAGAGCTCCTACGAGCAGTACTTC.

The V call is TRBV12-3 or TRBV12-4, the J call TRBJ2-7; D is perhaps TRBD1 or TRBD2 (6 bases each). Trimming removed 3 bases at V and 2 bases at J, with 8 bases between. The CDR3 is 13 amino acids. CDR3 protein: CASSLGGPYEQYF. CDR3 coding DNA: TGTGCCAGCAGTTTGGGGGGCCCCTACGAGCAGTACTTC.

The rearrangement joins TRBV20-1 to TRBJ2-7; 10 positions match TRBD1. Germline CDR1 is DFQATT and CDR2 is SNEGSKA (reference sequence). V shed 5 bases, J shed 1 base, and the junction held 5 bases outside the gene matches. This CDR3 spans 14 amino acids. This chain's CDR3 is CSAPGQGESYEQYF. The CDR3 DNA reads TGCAGTGCTCCTGGACAGGGGGAATCCTACGAGCAGTACTTC.

The chain carries TRBV6-5 and TRBJ2-7; TRBD1 might be the D (6 bases). V was pared by 5 bases and J by 4 bases, with 18 bases between. Germline V CDR1 and CDR2: MNHEY, SVGAGI. The CDR3 runs to 15 residues. The CDR3 region is CASSATSTGSYEQYF. The CDR3 DNA sequence: TGTGCCAGCAGTGCGACGTCGACAGGTTCTTACGAGCAGTACTTC.

V gene TRBV6-1 combines with J gene TRBJ2-1; D perhaps matches TRBD2 (5 bases). CDR3 length equals 16 residues. Germline loops: CDR1 MNHNS, CDR2 SASEGT. V lost 4 bases and J lost 5, with 18 bases in between. The CDR3 DNA sequence: TGTGCCAGCAGTGGGGTCGGGGTTCGAAGAAACAATGAGCAGTTCTTC. This codes for CASSGVGVRRNNEQFF.

The chain links TRBV2 to TRBJ2-4; no reliable D call. The length of the CDR3 is 11 residues. Germline V gene sequence: CDR1 SNHLY, CDR2 FYNNEI. The V and J ends lost 7 bases and 7 bases respectively, with 8 bases between them. CDR3 DNA sequence: TGTGCCAGCAAGGAGCTTAACATTCAGTACTTC. The encoded protein is CASKELNIQYF.

The chain couples TRBV28 to TRBJ1-1; D unresolved. CDR1 is MDHEN and CDR2 is SYDVKM in the germline V gene. The V end was cut by 2 bases, the J end by 4 bases, with 2 bases between. CDR3 size: 11 residues. Here the CDR3 reads CASSLRTEAFF. CDR3 bases: TGTGCCAGCAGTTTACGCACTGAAGCTTTCTTT.

This chain uses TRBV2 with TRBJ1-5, with unresolved D. The germline V and J ends were trimmed by 8 bases and 5 bases, with 7 bases remaining between them. The CDR3 contains 11 residues. Per the germline V gene, CDR1 is SNHLY and CDR2 is FYNNEI. The DNA of the CDR3 is TGTGCCAGCTCACGGGATCAGCCCCAGCATTTT. Amino acids: CASSRDQPQHF.

This sequence joins TRBV5-6 and TRBJ2-3, with D hard to call. Trimming left V 5 bases short and J 4 bases short, with 17 bases between. The germline CDR1 and CDR2 sequences are SGHDT and YYEEEE. The CDR3 is 15 amino acids. Here the CDR3 DNA reads TGTGCCAGCAGAGCAGGCCCAACTGAGGCAGATACGCAGTATTTT. Translated: CASRAGPTEADTQYF.